The 13 T cell receptor beta chains below all came from one sample that was sequenced in a study of blood T cell repertoires in COVID-19. Sequencing used immunoSEQ multiplex PCR; TCRdb keeps in-frame clones, though not all of them. The data contain around 190,000 clones, 82% of them singletons. Sequences were obtained from peripheral blood. Every receptor here comes from a woman aged 55-69 years with COVID-19, enrolled during active disease.

A single count supports this clone. The J gene is TRBJ1-2, the V gene TRBV30; possible D gene TRBD1, 6 bases. CDR1 and CDR2 from the germline V gene are GTSNPN and SVGIG (reference sequence). The CDR3 runs 14 residues. With 3 bases removed from V and 7 bases from J, the gap between germline ends came to 18 bases. CDR3 amino acids: CAWRIKGGARGYTF. The CDR3 nucleotides read TGTGCCTGGAGAATAAAAGGGGGGGCGCGTGGCTACACCTTC. The variable domain in full, completed from reference TRBV30 and TRBJ1-2, reads SQTIHQWPATLVQPVGSPLSLECTVEGTSNPNLYWYRQAAGRGLQLLFYSVGIGQISSEVPQNLSASRPQDRQFILSSKKLLLSDSGFYLCAWRIKGGARGYTFGSGTRLTVV.

V and J are TRBV2 and TRBJ1-5; no clear D. V was cut by 4 bases and J by 1 base, with 5 bases left in between. CDR3 size: 13 residues. CDR1 SNHLY and CDR2 FYNNEI come from the germline V gene. The CDR3 reads CASSVRSNQPQHF. In DNA, the CDR3 is TGTGCCAGCAGTGTACGGAGCAATCAGCCCCAGCATTTT.

This sequence joins TRBV6-1 and TRBJ2-1; D remains unclear. Deletions cut 2 bases from V and 4 bases from J, with 9 bases between. Germline CDR1 reads MNHNS; CDR2 reads SASEGT. This CDR3 contains 14 residues. CDR3 sequence reads: CASSESSPYNEQFF. As DNA, the CDR3 is TGTGCCAGCAGTGAAAGCTCCCCTTACAATGAGCAGTTCTTC.

A single count supports this clone. The V and J genes are TRBV7-2 and TRBJ1-3, with 7 bases matching TRBD1. Germline V gene data show CDR1 as SGHTA and CDR2 as FQGNSA. This CDR3 region has 14 residues. V lost 5 bases to trimming and J lost 2 bases; unmatched junction nucleotides: 3. CDR3 in amino acids: CASSLQGTGNTIYF. In DNA, the CDR3 is TGTGCCAGCAGCCTACAGGGGACTGGAAACACCATATATTTT.

The J gene is TRBJ1-2, the V gene TRBV2; a possible D gene is TRBD1 (6 bases). Trimming took off 0 bases at V and 8 bases at J, with 22 bases between the two ends. This CDR3 comprises 17 residues. Germline values: CDR1 SNHLY, CDR2 FYNNEI. CDR3 residues: CASSEASAGRGASGYTF. Written as DNA, the CDR3 is TGTGCCAGCAGTGAAGCGAGTGCCGGGAGGGGGGCGTCCGGCTACACCTTC. The whole variable domain, remainder taken from reference TRBV2 and TRBJ1-2, is EPEVTQTPSHQVTQMGQEVILRCVPISNHLYFYWYRQILGQKVEFLVSFYNNEISEKSEIFDDQFSVERPDGSNFTLKIRSTKLEDSAMYFCASSEASAGRGASGYTFGSGTRLTVV.

This clone was counted once. This rearrangement joins TRBV6-5 to TRBJ2-1; no clear D gene. Trimming removed 5 bases from V and 0 bases from J, with 11 bases in between. In germline, CDR1 is MNHEY, CDR2 SVGAGI. CDR3 length equals 15 residues. The CDR3 DNA sequence: TGTGCCAGCAGTCCAACACCTAGCTCCTACAATGAGCAGTTCTTC. This encodes CASSPTPSSYNEQFF.

The chain recombines TRBV5-1 with TRBJ2-5; D may be TRBD2 (6 bases). The CDR3 runs 13 residues. V was cut by 4 bases and J by 4 bases, with 11 bases left in between. Germline values: CDR1 SGHRS, CDR2 YFSETQ. In DNA form, the CDR3 reads TGCGCCAGCAGCCCCATCGGGGGAGAGACCCAGTACTTC. Amino acid sequence: CASSPIGGETQYF. Looking up the rest from reference TRBV5-1 and TRBJ2-5 gives the full variable domain: KAGVTQTPRYLIKTRGQQVTLSCSPISGHRSVSWYQQTPGQGLQFLFEYFSETQRNKGNFPGRFSGRQFSNSRSEMNVSTLELGDSALYLCASSPIGGETQYFGPGTRLLVL.

The chain uses TRBV5-4 and TRBJ1-2; D is ambiguous. The V gene's germline CDR1 is SGHNT and CDR2 YYREEE (reference sequence). The CDR3 runs 12 residues. V was cut by 4 bases and J by 3 bases, with 7 bases left in between. The CDR3 here is CASSDTDYGYTF. CDR3 coding DNA: TGTGCCAGCAGCGATACAGACTATGGCTACACCTTC. Full variable domain (missing parts from reference TRBV5-4 and TRBJ1-2): ETGVTQSPTHLIKTRGQQVTLRCSSQSGHNTVSWYQQALGQGPQFIFQYYREEENGRGNFPPRFSGLQFPNYSSELNVNALELDDSALYLCASSDTDYGYTFGSGTRLTVV.

This clone was recorded many times. The same CDR3 also results from other DNA sequences found in this sample. V gene TRBV12-3 or TRBV12-4 combines with J gene TRBJ1-1; unclear D gene. The V and J ends lost 3 bases and 1 base respectively, with 3 bases between them. CDR3 length equals 12 residues. CDR3 sequence reads: CASSFGNTEAFF. The DNA of the CDR3 is TGTGCCAGCAGTTTCGGGAACACTGAAGCTTTCTTT.

This clone was seen only once. This rearrangement joins TRBV7-8 to TRBJ1-5; 7 nucleotides match TRBD1. The length of the CDR3 is 16 residues. Trimming at V came to 4 bases and at J to 0 bases, leaving 6 bases not matched to a gene. Germline V gives CDR1 SGHVS, CDR2 FQNEAQ. The CDR3 protein is CASSSRQGHSNQPQHF. Here the CDR3 DNA reads TGTGCCAGCAGCTCCCGACAGGGCCATAGCAATCAGCCCCAGCATTTT.

The chain links TRBV10-3 to TRBJ2-2, with a possible D match to TRBD2 (6 bases). Germline V gene sequence: CDR1 ENHRY, CDR2 SYGVKD. This CDR3 has 15 amino acids. V lost 1 base to trimming and J lost 7 bases, with 13 bases between them. In DNA form, the CDR3 reads TGTGCCATCAGTGAGTTTAGCGGACGGAGCGGGGAGCTGTTTTTT. It yields the protein CAISEFSGRSGELFF.

There are a few counts of this clone. The gene calls are TRBV28 and TRBJ2-7; TRBD2 aligns across 9 bases. The CDR3 is 15 amino acids. V lost 5 bases and J lost 5; bases outside the gene matches: 10. Germline values: CDR1 MDHEN, CDR2 SYDVKM. The CDR3 sequence: CASSPTGLAFDEQYF. CDR3 coding DNA: TGTGCCAGCAGTCCAACCGGACTAGCGTTCGACGAGCAGTACTTC.

The V call is TRBV5-1, the J call TRBJ2-1; 7 bases map to TRBD1. The CDR3 loop spans 14 amino acids. Germline-derived CDR1 and CDR2 are SGHRS and YFSETQ. Germline trimming cut 2 bases from V and 3 bases from J; bases unmatched to any gene: 2. For the CDR3, the DNA is TGCGCCAGCAGCTTACAGGGGAGCTACAATGAGCAGTTCTTC. Protein product: CASSLQGSYNEQFF.